Following are 7 T cell receptor beta chains from one sample sequenced in a study of blood T cell repertoires in COVID-19. Repertoires were generated with immunoSEQ multiplex PCR, while TCRdb's copy carries only in-frame clones and drops some. Counted here are about 190,000 clones, around four fifths occurring once; the ten biggest clones make up roughly a sixth. The sample comprised PBMCs or T cells enriched from blood (not recorded which). Every receptor here comes from a woman aged 45 to 65 who had recovered from COVID-19.

The chain has TRBV9 and TRBJ2-7, with D possibly being TRBD1 (5 bases). CDR3 length: 14 amino acids. Germline V lookup: CDR1 SGDLS, CDR2 YYNGEE. Deletions cut 0 bases from V and 0 bases from J, with 7 bases between. CDR3 DNA: TGTGCCAGCAGCGTAGAGACAGTCTCCTACGAGCAGTACTTC. It yields the protein CASSVETVSYEQYF.

This chain joins TRBV13 and TRBJ1-6; the D gene is possibly TRBD1 (5 bases). Germline V gene lookup returns CDR1 PRHDT and CDR2 FYEKMQ (reference sequence). Trimming took off 5 bases at V and 7 bases at J, with 9 bases between the two ends. The CDR3 has 13 amino acids. CDR3 coding DNA: TGTGCCAGCAGCACCCGACAGAATTCACCCCTCCACTTT. The encoded protein is CASSTRQNSPLHF. Variable domain in full (rest from reference TRBV13 and TRBJ1-6): AAGVIQSPRHLIKEKRETATLKCYPIPRHDTVYWYQQGPGQDPQFLISFYEKMQSDKGSIPDRFSAQQFSDYHSELNMSSLELGDSALYFCASSTRQNSPLHFGNGTRLTVT.

This clone was seen repeatedly, ten times or more. The chain employs TRBV5-1 and TRBJ1-2; D perhaps matches TRBD1 (6 bases). The V and J ends lost 4 bases and 6 bases respectively, with 25 bases between them. From germline, CDR1 is SGHRS and CDR2 YFSETQ. The CDR3 is 17 amino acids. The CDR3 loop is CASSLGAGTTGSDGYTF. The CDR3 DNA reads as TGCGCCAGCAGCCTGGGAGCCGGCACCACAGGGTCCGATGGCTACACCTTC.

The rearrangement links TRBV30 to TRBJ1-1, with a tentative D call TRBD1 (5 bases). The CDR3 covers 13 residues. With 3 bases removed from V and 11 bases from J, the gap between germline ends came to 19 bases. Germline values: CDR1 GTSNPN, CDR2 SVGIG (reference sequence). In DNA, the CDR3 is TGTGCCTGGAGCCATGACAGCCCCATGAGGGCTTTCTTT. It encodes CAWSHDSPMRAFF.

The rearrangement joins TRBV7-2 to TRBJ2-7; TRBD1 aligns across 7 bases. The CDR3 totals 14 residues. Germline CDR1 reads SGHTA; CDR2 reads FQGNSA. Losses at the gene ends were 5 bases for V and 2 bases for J; bases not matched to a gene: 6. For the CDR3, the DNA is TGTGCCAGCAGCCGGGACAGAGGTCCCTACGAGCAGTACTTC. Amino acids: CASSRDRGPYEQYF.

The rearrangement joins TRBV28 to TRBJ1-5; TRBD1 matches 8 bases. The CDR3 extends over 14 amino acids. Germline CDR1 MDHEN, CDR2 SYDVKM. Trimming cost V 5 bases and J 6 bases; bases outside gene matches: 6. CDR3 coding DNA: TGTGCCAGCAGTACCCGGACAGGGTTTCAGCCCCAGCATTTT. The encoded protein is CASSTRTGFQPQHF. The full variable domain, with the rest looked up from reference TRBV28 and TRBJ1-5, is DVKVTQSSRYLVKRTGEKVFLECVQDMDHENMFWYRQDPGLGLRLIYFSYDVKMKEKGDIPEGYSVSREKKERFSLILESASTNQTSMYLCASSTRTGFQPQHFGDGTRLSIL.

J is TRBJ1-2 and V is TRBV14, with D perhaps TRBD1 (5 bases). Germline loops: CDR1 SGHDN, CDR2 FVKESK. The V and J ends lost 5 bases and 7 bases respectively, with 14 bases between them. The CDR3 has 13 residues. CDR3 nucleotide sequence: TGTGCCAGCAGCGCACAGGTGCACGGTGGCTACACCTTC. Protein product: CASSAQVHGGYTF.